A single sample gave rise to the 29 T cell receptor beta chains below, sequenced in a study of early T cells in non-severe SARS-CoV-2 infection. Each CDR3 protein is one row after TCRdb ran MiXCR on the 5' RACE reads. The profile shows over 60,000 distinct CDR3 sequences, 13% of them singletons. Sequenced sample: whole blood. The origin of the receptors is an adult who was a healthcare worker with PCR-confirmed SARS-CoV-2 infection or an uninfected control (not recorded which).

The chain uses TRBV9 and TRBJ2-7, with D perhaps matching TRBD1 or TRBD2 (5 bases each). The CDR3 contains 12 residues. CDR1 is SGDLS and CDR2 is YYNGEE in the germline V gene. The V end was cut by 3 bases, the J end by 4 bases, with 8 bases between. In nucleotides, the CDR3 is TGTGCCAGCAGCGGGGACGGTTACGAGCAGTACTTC. Its protein is CASSGDGYEQYF.

J is TRBJ1-1 and V is TRBV29-1; D remains ambiguous. The CDR3 has 11 amino acids. Germline V gene sequence: CDR1 SQVTM, CDR2 ANQGSEA. The CDR3 DNA reads TGCAGTCTTAATATGAACACTGAAGCTTTCTTT. Its translation is CSLNMNTEAFF.

This clonotype occurred many times. This chain joins TRBV12-3 or TRBV12-4 and TRBJ1-2; TRBD1 might be the D (5 bases). V was shortened by 6 bases and J by 6 bases, with 14 bases between the two germline ends. The CDR3 is 13 amino acids. CDR3 nucleotide sequence: TGTGCCAGCAGCGACGGGGGAGCCGATGGCTACACCTTC. Residues: CASSDGGADGYTF.

The chain recombines TRBV6-6 with TRBJ1-4; D is undetermined. Trimming removed 6 bases at V and 5 bases at J, with 25 bases between. Germline values: CDR1 MNHNY, CDR2 SVGAGI (reference sequence). The CDR3 is made up of 18 amino acids. The CDR3 coding sequence is TGTGCCAGCAGCCCACTGGCAGACACATACCAGCCCAATGAAAAACTGTTTTTT. Amino acids: CASSPLADTYQPNEKLFF.

The gene calls are TRBV12-3 or TRBV12-4 and TRBJ1-2; D ambiguous. This CDR3 comprises 13 residues. With 5 bases removed from V and 8 bases from J, the gap between germline ends came to 15 bases. Written as DNA, the CDR3 is TGTGCCAGCAGTCCCCGGTTAGGGCCGGGCTACACCTTC. Amino acid sequence: CASSPRLGPGYTF.

This clonotype has only a few counts. The V gene is TRBV11-2, the J gene TRBJ1-2, with a tentative D call TRBD1 (5 bases). This CDR3 spans 14 amino acids. Trimming took 1 base from V and 4 from J, leaving 10 bases between them. Germline values: CDR1 SGHAT, CDR2 FQNNGV. The CDR3: CASSLVTDRYGYTF. CDR3 nucleotide sequence: TGTGCCAGCAGCTTAGTGACAGATCGCTATGGCTACACCTTC. Full variable domain (outside the CDR3, taken from reference TRBV11-2 and TRBJ1-2): EAGVAQSPRYKIIEKRQSVAFWCNPISGHATLYWYQQILGQGPKLLIQFQNNGVVDDSQLPKDRFSAERLKGVDSTLKIQPAKLEDSAVYLCASSLVTDRYGYTFGSGTRLTVV.

This clonotype was recorded a few times. The V call is TRBV2, the J call TRBJ2-3; 10 bases are a match to TRBD2. J was trimmed by 15 bases and V by 6 bases; bases with no gene match: 9. Germline V gene sequence: CDR1 SNHLY, CDR2 FYNNEI. This CDR3 contains 12 residues. The CDR3 DNA follows: TGTGCCAGCAGCTCCTCCGGGACTAGCGCCTATTTT. This gives the protein CASSSSGTSAYF. Supplemented by reference TRBV2 and TRBJ2-3, the full variable domain reads EPEVTQTPSHQVTQMGQEVILRCVPISNHLYFYWYRQILGQKVEFLVSFYNNEISEKSEIFDDQFSVERPDGSNFTLKIRSTKLEDSAMYFCASSSSGTSAYFGPGTRLTVL.

In its sample, this clonotype was seen once. The chain recombines TRBV6-4 with TRBJ2-2, with D possibly called TRBD1 or TRBD2 (5 bases each). Trimming cost V 2 bases and J 6 bases, with 7 bases left between them. The germline gives CDR1 MRHNA, CDR2 SNTAGT. There are 13 residues in the CDR3. This CDR3 is CASSDGDAGELFF. For the CDR3, the DNA is TGTGCCAGCAGTGACGGGGACGCCGGGGAGCTGTTTTTT.

This clonotype was seen at least ten times. CDR3: CASSWDRNYGYTF. In DNA form, the CDR3 reads TGTGCCAGCAGCTGGGACAGGAACTATGGCTACACCTTC. The chain carries TRBV5-4 and TRBJ1-2; 8 bases map to TRBD1. Trimming removed 3 bases from V and 2 bases from J; junction bases left unmatched: 0. The germline gives CDR1 SGHNT, CDR2 YYREEE (reference sequence). The CDR3 has 13 residues. Complete variable domain (other parts from reference TRBV5-4 and TRBJ1-2): ETGVTQSPTHLIKTRGQQVTLRCSSQSGHNTVSWYQQALGQGPQFIFQYYREEENGRGNFPPRFSGLQFPNYSSELNVNALELDDSALYLCASSWDRNYGYTFGSGTRLTVV.

This clonotype has more than one count but fewer than ten. The chain couples TRBV5-6 to TRBJ1-2; D not certain. Germline V gives CDR1 SGHDT, CDR2 YYEEEE. The CDR3 has 15 residues. V lost 4 bases to trimming and J lost 1 base, with 14 bases between them. CDR3 sequence reads: CASSLDIRSNYGYTF. CDR3 in DNA: TGTGCCAGCAGCCTGGATATCAGGAGTAACTATGGCTACACCTTC.

This clonotype was detected many times. This chain uses TRBV7-6 with TRBJ2-1; D gene unclear. The germline V gene encodes CDR1 SGHVS and CDR2 FNYEAQ. There are 13 residues in the CDR3. Trimming removed 2 bases from V and 0 bases from J, with 2 bases in between. As DNA, the CDR3 is TGTGCCAGCAGCTTAAACTCCTACAATGAGCAGTTCTTC. Its protein product is CASSLNSYNEQFF.

The V call is TRBV5-1, the J call TRBJ1-1, with 10 bases aligning to TRBD1. The CDR3 runs 14 residues. V was pared by 3 bases and J by 4 bases, with 3 bases of the junction left unmatched. Germline-derived CDR1 and CDR2 are SGHRS and YFSETQ. CDR3 DNA: TGCGCCAGCAGCTGGGACAGGGGAAGCACTGAAGCTTTCTTT. Translation gives CASSWDRGSTEAFF.

This chain uses TRBV19 with TRBJ1-1, with 7 positions matching TRBD1. V gave up 9 bases and J gave up 1 base; unmatched junction bases: 2. Germline lookup yields CDR1 LNHDA and CDR2 SQIVND (reference sequence). The CDR3 totals 12 residues. The CDR3: CASYRGNTEAFF. In DNA form, the CDR3 reads TGTGCCAGCTACAGGGGGAACACTGAAGCTTTCTTT.

This clonotype is medium-sized by share. The chain links TRBV7-9 to TRBJ2-7, with D possibly TRBD2 on 6 matching bases. V was shortened by 10 bases and J by 6 bases, with 19 bases between the two germline ends. This CDR3 has 13 residues. Germline V lookup: CDR1 SEHNR, CDR2 FQNEAQ (reference sequence). CDR3 loop: CATRAGWEVEQYF. The CDR3 DNA sequence: TGTGCCACCCGGGCGGGGTGGGAGGTCGAGCAGTACTTC.

This clonotype turned up a few times. The chain carries TRBV6-1 and TRBJ2-3, with D hard to call. The V and J ends lost 1 base and 0 bases respectively, with 8 bases between them. The CDR3 is 15 residues long. Germline CDR1 and CDR2: MNHNS and SASEGT. The CDR3, as DNA: TGTGCCAGCAGTGAAGGCAGGCCGAGCACAGATACGCAGTATTTT. Translating it yields CASSEGRPSTDTQYF.

This clonotype was counted between two and nine times. The chain has TRBV6-6 and TRBJ2-1, with 7 bases aligning to TRBD2. Germline CDR1 and CDR2: MNHNY and SVGAGI (reference sequence). Unmatched junction bases numbered 10, after V lost 5 bases and J lost 9 bases. CDR3 length equals 14 residues. The CDR3 region has the DNA TGTGCCAGCAGTACCGGGGGAGGGGTGGCTGAGCAGTTCTTC. Its protein product is CASSTGGGVAEQFF.

A few counts support this clonotype. The chain couples TRBV20-1 to TRBJ2-7; tentative D call: TRBD1 (5 bases). Germline CDR1 and CDR2: DFQATT and SNEGSKA (reference sequence). V was shortened by 4 bases and J by 3 bases, with 22 bases between the two germline ends. This CDR3 is built from 16 residues. CDR3 in DNA: TGCAGTGCTACCCCTATGGCCAGGGTGCTAAGCTACGAGCAGTACTTC. Protein: CSATPMARVLSYEQYF.

The rearrangement links TRBV19 to TRBJ1-4; D remains unclear. The CDR3 is 15 residues long. V gave up 6 bases and J gave up 0 bases, with 11 bases separating them. The V gene's germline CDR1 is LNHDA and CDR2 SQIVND (reference sequence). The CDR3 reads CASSFQEATNEKLFF. The CDR3 bases are TGTGCCAGTAGCTTCCAGGAGGCAACTAATGAAAAACTGTTTTTT.

At least ten counts were recorded for this clonotype. The chain recombines TRBV11-3 with TRBJ2-2; no clear D gene. The CDR3 sequence is 15 residues long. Germline CDR1 SGHNT, CDR2 YENEEA. The V end was cut by 1 base, the J end by 10 bases, with 16 bases between. CDR3 sequence reads: CASSLADTPRTELFF. The CDR3, as DNA: TGTGCCAGCAGCTTAGCCGACACCCCCCGGACGGAGCTGTTTTTT.

This chain links TRBV5-1 with TRBJ2-3, with 11 bases lining up with TRBD2. Germline CDR1 reads SGHRS; CDR2 reads YFSETQ. This CDR3 comprises 18 residues. Trimming took 0 bases from V and 6 from J; bases not matched to a gene: 12. CDR3 residues: CASSLVAGGPGSFDTQYF. DNA of the CDR3: TGCGCCAGCAGCTTGGTAGCGGGGGGGCCTGGTAGTTTCGATACGCAGTATTTT.

The sample holds many counts of this clonotype. The chain recombines TRBV3-1 with TRBJ1-1, with 9 nucleotides matching TRBD1. This CDR3 region has 14 residues. The ends lost 5 bases at V and 6 bases at J; junction bases unmatched: 7. The V gene's germline CDR1 is LGHDT and CDR2 YNNKEL (reference sequence). The CDR3 region is CASSSDRGGAEAFF. The DNA of the CDR3 is TGTGCCAGCAGCTCGGACAGGGGAGGAGCTGAAGCTTTCTTT.

This clonotype was seen more than once but under ten times. V and J are TRBV12-3 or TRBV12-4 and TRBJ1-1; D is undetermined. The CDR3 length is 13 residues. V was cut by 8 bases and J by 5 bases, with 15 bases left in between. The CDR3 region has the DNA TGTGCCAGCCAGGCCTGGGTGGGGACTGAAGCTTTCTTT. Translation gives CASQAWVGTEAFF.

This clonotype turned up a few times. The chain is built from TRBV20-1 and TRBJ2-3, with a tentative D call TRBD2 (7 bases). The CDR3 is 15 amino acids. Germline CDR1 is DFQATT and CDR2 is SNEGSKA (reference sequence). Between the trimmed V and J ends, which lost 8 bases and 11 bases, there was a span of 29 bases. The CDR3 DNA follows: TGCAGTACCGCTTTTTTAGGGGGGGCTACAGGGCAGCAGTATTTT. Translated, it gives CSTAFLGGATGQQYF.

There are a few counts of this clonotype. J is TRBJ1-4 and V is TRBV5-1; D is uncertain. Germline V CDR1 and CDR2: SGHRS, YFSETQ. V was clipped by 2 bases and J by 8 bases, with 13 bases between them. The CDR3 contains 14 residues. The CDR3: CASSFSSAAEKLFF. CDR3 nucleotides: TGCGCCAGCAGCTTCTCGTCGGCTGCCGAAAAACTGTTTTTT.

The gene calls are TRBV7-2 and TRBJ2-2; D possibly uses TRBD1 or TRBD2 (5 bases each). V lost 1 base and J 1 base, leaving 16 bases between the germline ends. The CDR3 contains 18 residues. Germline CDR1 reads SGHTA; CDR2 reads FQGNSA. CDR3 bases: TGTGCCAGCAGCTTAGGGGGACGGAGCTCCCTGAACACCGGGGAGCTGTTTTTT. It specifies CASSLGGRSSLNTGELFF.

This chain uses TRBV20-1 with TRBJ2-1, with D tentatively TRBD1 (6 bases). The CDR3 is 16 amino acids. Germline V gene lookup returns CDR1 DFQATT and CDR2 SNEGSKA (reference sequence). V lost 0 bases and J 0 bases, leaving 12 bases between the germline ends. The CDR3: CSARELQGASYNEQFF. The CDR3 DNA is TGCAGTGCTAGAGAGCTACAGGGTGCCTCCTACAATGAGCAGTTCTTC.

This clonotype was picked up a small number of times. The chain is built from TRBV3-2 and TRBJ2-5. TRBV3-2 is shown as a pseudogene. The CDR3 is 13 amino acids. The CDR3 nucleotides are TGTGCCAGCCCACTCCGTTTCGGAGAGACCCAGTACTTC. The encoded protein is CASPLRFGETQYF.

This clonotype was picked up many times. V is TRBV4-1 and J is TRBJ1-1, with TRBD1 matching over 10 bases. The CDR3 has 15 amino acids. Unmatched junction bases numbered 6, after V lost 4 bases and J lost 4 bases. Germline V gene data show CDR1 as MGHRA and CDR2 as YSYEKL. The CDR3 nucleotides read TGCGCCAGCAGCCCGGGACAGGGGCCCGGCACTGAAGCTTTCTTT. The encoded protein is CASSPGQGPGTEAFF.

This clonotype was observed at least ten times. This rearrangement joins TRBV6-2 or TRBV6-3 to TRBJ1-2; the D is unclear. In germline, CDR1 is MNHEY, CDR2 SVGEGT. V lost 0 bases and J 5 bases, leaving 10 bases between the germline ends. The CDR3 runs 14 residues. The CDR3 DNA is TGTGCCAGCAGTTACTCGAGTGGGGTATATGGCTACACCTTC. As protein: CASSYSSGVYGYTF.